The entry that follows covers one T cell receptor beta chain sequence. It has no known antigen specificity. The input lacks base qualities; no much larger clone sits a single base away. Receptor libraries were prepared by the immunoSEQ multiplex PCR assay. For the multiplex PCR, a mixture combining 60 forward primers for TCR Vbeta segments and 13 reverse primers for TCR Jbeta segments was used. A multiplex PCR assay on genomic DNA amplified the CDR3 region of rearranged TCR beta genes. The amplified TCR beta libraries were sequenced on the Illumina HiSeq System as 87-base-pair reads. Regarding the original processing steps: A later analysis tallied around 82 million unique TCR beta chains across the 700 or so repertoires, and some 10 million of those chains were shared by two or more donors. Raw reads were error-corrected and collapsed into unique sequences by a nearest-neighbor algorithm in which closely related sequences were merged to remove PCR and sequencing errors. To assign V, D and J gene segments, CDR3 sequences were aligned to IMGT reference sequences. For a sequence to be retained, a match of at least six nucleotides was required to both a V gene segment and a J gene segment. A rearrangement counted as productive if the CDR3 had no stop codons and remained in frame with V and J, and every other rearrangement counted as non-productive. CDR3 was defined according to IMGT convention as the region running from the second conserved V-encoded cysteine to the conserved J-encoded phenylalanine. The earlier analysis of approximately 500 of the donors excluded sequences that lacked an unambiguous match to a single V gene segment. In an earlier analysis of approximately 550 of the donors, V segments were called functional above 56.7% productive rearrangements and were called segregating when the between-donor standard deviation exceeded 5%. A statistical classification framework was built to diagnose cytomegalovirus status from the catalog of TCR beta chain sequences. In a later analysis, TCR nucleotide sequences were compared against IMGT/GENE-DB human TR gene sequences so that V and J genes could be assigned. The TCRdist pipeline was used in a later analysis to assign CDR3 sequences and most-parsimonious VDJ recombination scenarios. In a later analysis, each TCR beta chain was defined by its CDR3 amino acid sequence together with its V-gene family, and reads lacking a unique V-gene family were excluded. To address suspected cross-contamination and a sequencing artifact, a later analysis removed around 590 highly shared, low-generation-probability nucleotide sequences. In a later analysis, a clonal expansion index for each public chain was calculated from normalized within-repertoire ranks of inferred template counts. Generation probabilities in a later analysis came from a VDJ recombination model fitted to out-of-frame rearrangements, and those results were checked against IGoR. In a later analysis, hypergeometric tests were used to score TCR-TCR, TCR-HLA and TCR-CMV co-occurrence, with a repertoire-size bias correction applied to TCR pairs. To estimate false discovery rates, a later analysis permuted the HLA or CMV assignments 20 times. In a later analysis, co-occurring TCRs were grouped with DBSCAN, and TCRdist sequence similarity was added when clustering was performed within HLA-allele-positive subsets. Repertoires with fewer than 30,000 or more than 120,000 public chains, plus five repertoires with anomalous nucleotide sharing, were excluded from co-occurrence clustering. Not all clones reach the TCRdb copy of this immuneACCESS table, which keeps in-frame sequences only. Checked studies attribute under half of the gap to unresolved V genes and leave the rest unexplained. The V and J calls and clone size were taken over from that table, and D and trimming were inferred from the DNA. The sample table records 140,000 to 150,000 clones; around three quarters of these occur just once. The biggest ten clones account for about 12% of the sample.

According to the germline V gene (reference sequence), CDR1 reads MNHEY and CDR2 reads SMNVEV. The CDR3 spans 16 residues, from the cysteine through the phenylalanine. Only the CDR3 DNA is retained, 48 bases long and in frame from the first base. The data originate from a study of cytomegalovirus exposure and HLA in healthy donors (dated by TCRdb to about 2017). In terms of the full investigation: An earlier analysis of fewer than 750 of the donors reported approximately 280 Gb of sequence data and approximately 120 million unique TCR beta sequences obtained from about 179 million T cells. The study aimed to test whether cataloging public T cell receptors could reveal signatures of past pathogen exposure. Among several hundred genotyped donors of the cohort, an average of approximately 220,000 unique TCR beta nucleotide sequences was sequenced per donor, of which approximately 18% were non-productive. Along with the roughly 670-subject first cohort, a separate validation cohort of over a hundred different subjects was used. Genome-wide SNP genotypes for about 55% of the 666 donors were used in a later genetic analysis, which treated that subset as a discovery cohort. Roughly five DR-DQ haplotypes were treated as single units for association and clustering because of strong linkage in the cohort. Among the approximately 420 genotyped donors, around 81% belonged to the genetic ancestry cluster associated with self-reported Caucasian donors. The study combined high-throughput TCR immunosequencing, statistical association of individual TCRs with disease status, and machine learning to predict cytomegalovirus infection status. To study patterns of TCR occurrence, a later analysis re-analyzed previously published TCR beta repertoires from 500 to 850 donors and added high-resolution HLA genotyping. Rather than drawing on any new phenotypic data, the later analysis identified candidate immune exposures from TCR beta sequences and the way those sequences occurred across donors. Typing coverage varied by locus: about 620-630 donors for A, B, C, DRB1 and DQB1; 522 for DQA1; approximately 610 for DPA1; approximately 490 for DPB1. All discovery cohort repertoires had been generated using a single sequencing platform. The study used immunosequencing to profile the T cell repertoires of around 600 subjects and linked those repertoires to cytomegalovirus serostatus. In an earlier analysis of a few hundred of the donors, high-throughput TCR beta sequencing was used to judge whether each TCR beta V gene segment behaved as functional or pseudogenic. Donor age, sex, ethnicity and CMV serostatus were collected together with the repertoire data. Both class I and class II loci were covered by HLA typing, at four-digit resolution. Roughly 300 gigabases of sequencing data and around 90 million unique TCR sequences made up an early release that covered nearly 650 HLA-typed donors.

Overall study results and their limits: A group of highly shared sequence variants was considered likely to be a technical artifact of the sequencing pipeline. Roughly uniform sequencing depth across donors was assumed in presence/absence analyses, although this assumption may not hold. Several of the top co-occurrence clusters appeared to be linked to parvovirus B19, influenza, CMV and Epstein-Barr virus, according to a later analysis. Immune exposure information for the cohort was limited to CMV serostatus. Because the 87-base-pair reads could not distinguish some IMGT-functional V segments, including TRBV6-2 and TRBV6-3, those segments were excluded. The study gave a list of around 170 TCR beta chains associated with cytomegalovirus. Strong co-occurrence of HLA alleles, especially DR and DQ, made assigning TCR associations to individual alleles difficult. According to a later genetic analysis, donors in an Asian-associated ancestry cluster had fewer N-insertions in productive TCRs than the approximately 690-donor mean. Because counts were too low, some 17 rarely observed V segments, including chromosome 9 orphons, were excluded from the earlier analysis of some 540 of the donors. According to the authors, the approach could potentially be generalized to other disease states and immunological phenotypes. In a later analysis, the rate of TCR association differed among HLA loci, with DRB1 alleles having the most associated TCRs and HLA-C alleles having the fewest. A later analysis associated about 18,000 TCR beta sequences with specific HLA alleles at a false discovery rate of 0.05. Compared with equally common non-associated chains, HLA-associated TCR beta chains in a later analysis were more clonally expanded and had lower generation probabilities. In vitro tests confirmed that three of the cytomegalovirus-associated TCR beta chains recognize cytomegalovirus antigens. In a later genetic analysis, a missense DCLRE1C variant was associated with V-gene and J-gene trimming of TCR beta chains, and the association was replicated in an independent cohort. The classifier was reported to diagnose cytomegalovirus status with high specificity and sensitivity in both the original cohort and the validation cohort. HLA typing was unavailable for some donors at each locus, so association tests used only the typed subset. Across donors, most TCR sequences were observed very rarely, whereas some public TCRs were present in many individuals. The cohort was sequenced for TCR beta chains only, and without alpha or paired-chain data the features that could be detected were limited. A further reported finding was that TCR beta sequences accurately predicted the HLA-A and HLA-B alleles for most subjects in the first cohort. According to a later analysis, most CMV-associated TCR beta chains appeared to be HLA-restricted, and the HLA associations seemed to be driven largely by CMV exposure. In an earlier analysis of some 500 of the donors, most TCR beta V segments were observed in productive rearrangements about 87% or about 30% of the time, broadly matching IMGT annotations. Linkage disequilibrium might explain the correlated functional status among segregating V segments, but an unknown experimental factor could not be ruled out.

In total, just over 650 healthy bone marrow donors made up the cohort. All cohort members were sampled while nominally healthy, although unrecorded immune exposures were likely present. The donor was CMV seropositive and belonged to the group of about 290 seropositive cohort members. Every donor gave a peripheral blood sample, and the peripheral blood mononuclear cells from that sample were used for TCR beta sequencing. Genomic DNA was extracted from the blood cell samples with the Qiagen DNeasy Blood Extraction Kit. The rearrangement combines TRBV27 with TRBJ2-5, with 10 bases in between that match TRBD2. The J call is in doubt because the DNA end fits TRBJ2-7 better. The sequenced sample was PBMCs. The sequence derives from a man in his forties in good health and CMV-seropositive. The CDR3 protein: CASSPTPGLATYEQYF. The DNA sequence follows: TGTGCCAGCAGCCCCACTCCGGGACTAGCGACCTACGAGCAGTACTTC.